The 17 T cell receptor beta chains presented below share a single source sample, sequenced in a study of T-cell memory formation after mild COVID-19. TCRdb reprocessed the 5' RACE reads with MiXCR, giving one entry per CDR3 protein. The sample has hundreds of thousands of distinct CDR3 sequences; approximately 22% are singletons. The sequenced material came from PBMCs or a T cell subset sorted from them (not recorded which). The receptors here all came from a man between 18 and 29 years old who had mild COVID-19 (a few samples of this study predate the infection). Cell type and time point are not known.

This clonotype was detected a few times. The chain carries TRBV3-1 and TRBJ2-3; 9 bases are shared with TRBD2. Germline V CDR1 and CDR2: LGHDT, YNNKEL (reference sequence). Trimming at V came to 4 bases and at J to 5 bases, leaving 10 bases not matched to a gene. The CDR3 extends over 16 amino acids. CDR3 sequence: CASSLFSGGVGDTQYF. CDR3 DNA sequence: TGTGCCAGCAGCCTATTTAGCGGGGGTGTGGGAGATACGCAGTATTTT.

The chain recombines TRBV4-2 with TRBJ1-4; tentatively, D is TRBD1 (6 bases). The CDR3 contains 13 residues. V was trimmed by 7 bases and J by 6 bases, leaving 12 bases between them. Germline V gene lookup returns CDR1 LGHNA and CDR2 YNFKEQ. CDR3 sequence reads: CASNRGGHEKLFF. The CDR3 DNA reads TGTGCCAGCAACCGAGGGGGGCATGAAAAACTGTTTTTT.

V usage is TRBV5-1 and J usage is TRBJ2-7; D perhaps matches TRBD1 (7 bases). Looked up from germline, CDR1 is SGHRS and CDR2 is YFSETQ. Between the trimmed V and J ends, which lost 4 bases and 4 bases, there was a span of 18 bases. This CDR3 is 15 amino acids long. CDR3 DNA sequence: TGCGCCAGCAGCCGTACAGCGACAGGGACTTACGAGCAGTACTTC. It specifies CASSRTATGTYEQYF.

This clonotype was observed many times. The chain combines TRBV7-8 with TRBJ1-1, with a possible D match to TRBD1 (6 bases). The CDR3 sequence is 20 residues long. The germline CDR1 and CDR2 sequences are SGHVS and FQNEAQ. V was cut by 6 bases and J by 0 bases, with 29 bases left in between. CDR3 DNA: TGTGCCAGCAGTTCGGCCCTAGCATTCGAGGCGGGGGGGCTGAACACTGAAGCTTTCTTT. Its protein is CASSSALAFEAGGLNTEAFF.

CDR3 nucleotides: TGTGCCAGCCGATCGGCCTCCTATAATTCACCCCTCCACTTT. Residues: CASRSASYNSPLHF. V and J are TRBV7-2 and TRBJ1-6; D uncertain. The germline CDR1 and CDR2 sequences are SGHTA and FQGNSA. This CDR3 has 14 amino acids. The ends were cut back, 8 bases at V and 0 bases at J, with 8 bases in the middle.

Comment on this clonotype: Since no conserved phenylalanine or tryptophan closes the CDR3, a read error is the likely cause. The DNA is left out, because the CDR3 cannot be placed on it with certainty; the CDR3 is given as TCRdb lists it. This sequence joins TRBV7-2 and TRBJ1-2; the table's TRBD1 call for D was not verified on the DNA. CDR1 SGHTA and CDR2 FQGNSA come from the germline V gene. The length of the CDR3 is 14 amino acids, counting both ends. The CDR3 protein is CASSVAGTGGVSSI.

J is TRBJ1-5 and V is TRBV2; 12 bases line up with TRBD1. This CDR3 is built from 14 residues. Germline V gives CDR1 SNHLY, CDR2 FYNNEI. V shed 11 bases, J shed 3 bases, and the junction held 5 bases outside the gene matches. This chain's CDR3 is CAGGQGASNQPQHF. CDR3 in DNA: TGTGCCGGGGGACAGGGGGCGTCCAATCAGCCCCAGCATTTT. Full variable domain (rest looked up from reference TRBV2 and TRBJ1-5): EPEVTQTPSHQVTQMGQEVILRCVPISNHLYFYWYRQILGQKVEFLVSFYNNEISEKSEIFDDQFSVERPDGSNFTLKIRSTKLEDSAMYFCAGGQGASNQPQHFGDGTRLSIL.

This clonotype has more than one count but fewer than ten. The chain recombines TRBV11-2 with TRBJ2-3; possibly TRBD1 for D (5 bases). V was pared by 5 bases and J by 7 bases, with 10 bases between. The CDR3 contains 12 residues. Per the germline V gene, CDR1 is SGHAT and CDR2 is FQNNGV. For the CDR3, the DNA is TGTGCCAGCAGCCTCGGACATAATACGCAGTATTTT. As protein: CASSLGHNTQYF.

CDR3 DNA: TGTGCCACCACGACCATGCCGGGGCACACAGATACGCAGTATTTT. It yields the protein CATTTMPGHTDTQYF. The rearrangement joins TRBV6-2 or TRBV6-3 to TRBJ2-3; D possibly uses TRBD1 or TRBD2 (5 bases each). V lost 10 bases and J lost 2, with 19 bases in between. The CDR3 length is 15 residues. Germline V gene lookup returns CDR1 MNHEY and CDR2 SVGEGT.

The chain links TRBV5-4 to TRBJ2-3; D call uncertain. Germline V lookup: CDR1 SGHNT, CDR2 YYREEE (reference sequence). Deletions cut 2 bases from V and 0 bases from J, with 7 bases between. This CDR3 is built from 14 residues. For the CDR3, the DNA is TGTGCCAGCAGCTTCCCATGGAGCACAGATACGCAGTATTTT. Translation: CASSFPWSTDTQYF.

This clonotype has only a few counts. The chain joins TRBV10-3 to TRBJ1-2; no reliable D call. The CDR3 has 13 residues. Trimming stripped 6 bases from V and 5 bases from J, with 13 bases between. CDR1 and CDR2 from the germline V gene are ENHRY and SYGVKD. The CDR3 loop reads CAIRAGVEYGYTF. CDR3 in DNA: TGTGCCATCAGGGCGGGTGTGGAGTATGGCTACACCTTC.

This sequence joins TRBV10-3 and TRBJ2-7; 11 nucleotides agree with TRBD1. Unmatched junction bases numbered 5, after V lost 4 bases and J lost 3 bases. The CDR3 has 15 amino acids. CDR1 is ENHRY and CDR2 is SYGVKD in the germline V gene. CDR3 nucleotide sequence: TGTGCCATCAGTGCAGCCGGGACAGGGGGCTACGAGCAGTACTTC. Translating gives CAISAAGTGGYEQYF.

V and J are TRBV28 and TRBJ2-1; D gene uncertain. Trimming took 0 bases from V and 10 from J, leaving 4 bases between them. The CDR3 runs to 11 residues. Germline V CDR1 and CDR2: MDHEN, SYDVKM. CDR3 protein: CASSLWGEQFF. CDR3 nucleotide sequence: TGTGCCAGCAGTTTATGGGGGGAGCAGTTCTTC.

J is TRBJ2-4 and V is TRBV7-6, with a weak D call TRBD2 (7 bases). This CDR3 has 12 residues. V lost 1 base, J lost 11 bases, and 9 bases lay in between. Germline values: CDR1 SGHVS, CDR2 FNYEAQ. The CDR3 coding sequence is TGTGCCAGCAGCTTAGAAGGGGGGGTTCAGTACTTC. As protein: CASSLEGGVQYF. Based on the CDR3 plus reference TRBV7-6 and TRBJ2-4, the full variable domain is GAGVSQSPRYKVTKRGQDVALRCDPISGHVSLYWYRQALGQGPEFLTYFNYEAQQDKSGLPNDRFSAERPEGSISTLTIQRTEQRDSAMYRCASSLEGGVQYFGAGTRLSVL.

The chain carries TRBV7-7 and TRBJ1-1; no firm D call. The CDR3 consists of 13 residues. Between the trimmed V and J ends, which lost 2 bases and 1 base, there was a span of 5 bases. Germline CDR1 and CDR2: SSHAT and FNYEAQ (reference sequence). In DNA, the CDR3 is TGTGCCAGCAGCTTAAGCAAGAACACTGAAGCTTTCTTT. This gives the protein CASSLSKNTEAFF.

V and J are TRBV4-2 and TRBJ1-1; no definite D call. CDR3 length: 15 residues. CDR1 is LGHNA and CDR2 is YNFKEQ in the germline V gene. V shed 0 bases and J shed 3 bases, with 11 bases lying between them. This CDR3 is CASSQDPWADTEAFF. CDR3 DNA: TGTGCCAGCAGCCAAGACCCGTGGGCGGACACTGAAGCTTTCTTT.

The V and J genes are TRBV6-2 or TRBV6-3 and TRBJ2-2, with TRBD1 identical over 8 bases. The CDR3 covers 13 residues. The ends lost 6 bases at V and 3 bases at J; junction bases unmatched: 0. Germline V lookup: CDR1 MNHEY, CDR2 SVGEGT. The CDR3 nucleotides are TGTGCCAGCAGGACAGGGGACACCGGGGAGCTGTTTTTT. It yields the protein CASRTGDTGELFF.